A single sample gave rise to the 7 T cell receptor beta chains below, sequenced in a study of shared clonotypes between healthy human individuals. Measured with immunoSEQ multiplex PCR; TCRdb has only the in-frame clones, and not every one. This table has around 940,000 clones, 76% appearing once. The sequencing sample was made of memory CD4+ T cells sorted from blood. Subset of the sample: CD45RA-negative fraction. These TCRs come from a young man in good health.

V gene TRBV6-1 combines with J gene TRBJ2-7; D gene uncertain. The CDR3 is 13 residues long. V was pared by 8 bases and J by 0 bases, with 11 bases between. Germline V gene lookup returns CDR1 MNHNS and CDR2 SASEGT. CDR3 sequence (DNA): TGTGCCAGCCAGGTCTACGCCTCCTACGAGCAGTACTTC. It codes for CASQVYASYEQYF.

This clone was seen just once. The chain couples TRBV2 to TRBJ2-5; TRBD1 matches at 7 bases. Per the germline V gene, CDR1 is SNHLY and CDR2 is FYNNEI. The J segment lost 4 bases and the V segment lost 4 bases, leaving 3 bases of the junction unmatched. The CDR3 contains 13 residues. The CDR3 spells CASSANRGETQYF. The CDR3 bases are TGTGCCAGCAGTGCAAACAGGGGAGAGACCCAGTACTTC. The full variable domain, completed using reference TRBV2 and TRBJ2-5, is EPEVTQTPSHQVTQMGQEVILRCVPISNHLYFYWYRQILGQKVEFLVSFYNNEISEKSEIFDDQFSVERPDGSNFTLKIRSTKLEDSAMYFCASSANRGETQYFGPGTRLLVL.

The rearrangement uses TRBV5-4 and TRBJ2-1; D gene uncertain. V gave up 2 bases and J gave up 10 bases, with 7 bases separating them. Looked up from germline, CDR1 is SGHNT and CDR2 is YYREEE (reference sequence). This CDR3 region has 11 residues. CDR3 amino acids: CASSFLAEQFF. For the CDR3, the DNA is TGTGCCAGCAGCTTTTTAGCCGAGCAGTTCTTC.

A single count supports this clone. CDR3 loop: CASSARPAQTGELFF. The CDR3 nucleotides are TGTGCCAGCTCAGCGCGGCCAGCCCAAACCGGGGAGCTGTTTTTT. This chain joins TRBV18 and TRBJ2-2; D unclear. Germline CDR1 is KGHSH and CDR2 is LQKENI. The CDR3 is 15 residues long. Between the trimmed V and J ends, which lost 5 bases and 5 bases, there was a span of 15 bases.

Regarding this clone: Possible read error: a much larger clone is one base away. The CDR3: CASSEGSEGRVETQYF. CDR3 bases: TGTGCCAGCAGTGAGGGTTCGGAGGGCCGGGTGGAGACCCAGTACTTC. The chain has TRBV2 and TRBJ2-5; perhaps TRBD2 as D (6 bases). CDR3 length: 16 amino acids. Trimming cost V 3 bases and J 5 bases, with 19 bases left between them. Germline V gene data show CDR1 as SNHLY and CDR2 as FYNNEI. Complete variable domain (other parts from reference TRBV2 and TRBJ2-5): EPEVTQTPSHQVTQMGQEVILRCVPISNHLYFYWYRQILGQKVEFLVSFYNNEISEKSEIFDDQFSVERPDGSNFTLKIRSTKLEDSAMYFCASSEGSEGRVETQYFGPGTRLLVL.

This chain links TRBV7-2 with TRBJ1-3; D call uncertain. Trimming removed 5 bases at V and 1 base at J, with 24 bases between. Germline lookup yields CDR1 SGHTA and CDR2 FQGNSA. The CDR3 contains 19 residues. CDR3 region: CASSLSGPGRIASGNTIYF. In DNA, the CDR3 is TGTGCCAGCAGCCTCTCCGGACCGGGCAGAATAGCGTCTGGAAACACCATATATTTT.

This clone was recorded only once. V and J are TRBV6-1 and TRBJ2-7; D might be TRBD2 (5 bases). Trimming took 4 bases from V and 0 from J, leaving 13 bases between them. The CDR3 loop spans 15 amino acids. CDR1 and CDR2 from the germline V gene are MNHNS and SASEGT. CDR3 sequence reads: CASSATWGVSYEQYF. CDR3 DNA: TGTGCCAGCAGTGCAACTTGGGGAGTCTCCTACGAGCAGTACTTC.